This TCR beta chain was identified during a study of T-cell memory formation after mild COVID-19. Study findings and constraints: Researchers report contracting CD4+ clones mostly in CM and EM, with CD8+ clones in EMRA. CD4/CD8 balance characterized clones contracting day 15 to 85, and CD4+ skew characterized later expanders.

5'RACE primed from the constant segment yielded TCR alpha and TCR beta cDNA libraries bearing sample barcodes and UMIs. TCRdb independently ran MiXCR on the 5' RACE reads; one entry per CDR3 protein. Altogether tens of thousands of distinct CDR3 sequences are present, approximately 14% being singletons, with the ten largest covering about a third. CDR3 size: 15 residues. V lost 3 bases and J lost 4; bases outside the gene matches: 4. This clonotype was seen at least ten times. Its antigen is not identified. The clonotype originates from an adult woman who had mild COVID-19 (a few samples of this study predate the infection). Cell type and time point are not known. The sample comprised PBMCs or a T cell subset sorted from them (not recorded which). This sequence joins TRBV12-3 or TRBV12-4 and TRBJ1-5; TRBD1 agrees at 9 bases. CDR3 coding DNA: TGTGCCAGCAGTTTCGGGACAGGGCTTAATCAGCCCCAGCATTTT. It encodes CASSFGTGLNQPQHF.